This T cell receptor beta chain was retrieved from a study of blood T cell repertoires in COVID-19. Study-wide background: The United States, Italy and Spain were the sources of the acute and convalescent COVID-19 samples.

The method was immunoSEQ multiplex PCR; TCRdb's version includes in-frame clones alone and lacks a portion of them. This table holds under 350,000 clones, roughly 89% found once. This CDR3 comprises 17 residues. V lost 2 bases to trimming and J lost 0 bases, with 14 bases between them. Germline assignment: CDR1 MNHNS and CDR2 SASEGT. The chain links TRBV6-1 to TRBJ1-3, with D possibly TRBD1 on 6 matching bases. This TCR derives from a man aged 35 to 55 with acute or convalescent COVID-19. The sample was peripheral blood. CDR3 bases: TGTGCCAGCAGTGAATATGACAGGTTAATCTCTGGAAACACCATATATTTT. Its translation: CASSEYDRLISGNTIYF.